The 5 T cell receptor beta chains listed next were all sequenced from one sample in a study of OX40 agonist ivuxolimab in advanced cancers. Method: immunoSEQ multiplex PCR; TCRdb's copy keeps in-frame clones and lacks some. The table lists about 22,000 clones, around 85% of them singletons. Sequenced material: CD4+ or CD8+ T cells sorted from blood, taken in a trial of the OX40 agonist ivuxolimab. All receptors come from an adult with an advanced solid tumor such as melanoma, head and neck, liver or kidney cancer.

The chain employs TRBV28 and TRBJ1-5; D perhaps matches TRBD1 (5 bases). Trimming took off 4 bases at V and 3 bases at J, with 13 bases between the two ends. This CDR3 spans 15 amino acids. Germline values: CDR1 MDHEN, CDR2 SYDVKM. The CDR3 is CASSSIRDYNQPQHF. DNA for the CDR3: TGTGCCAGCAGTTCCATACGGGACTACAATCAGCCCCAGCATTTT. Looking up the rest from reference TRBV28 and TRBJ1-5 gives the full variable domain: DVKVTQSSRYLVKRTGEKVFLECVQDMDHENMFWYRQDPGLGLRLIYFSYDVKMKEKGDIPEGYSVSREKKERFSLILESASTNQTSMYLCASSSIRDYNQPQHFGDGTRLSIL.

This sequence joins TRBV7-9 and TRBJ2-4, with TRBD2 identical over 8 bases. Trimming removed 5 bases from V and 6 bases from J; junction bases left unmatched: 21. The CDR3 runs to 19 residues. Germline CDR1 SEHNR, CDR2 FQNEAQ (reference sequence). The CDR3 nucleotides read TGTGCCAGCAGCACGTCAATACCCCGGGAGGGGGAGGGAGGAAACATTCAGTACTTC. Amino acid sequence: CASSTSIPREGEGGNIQYF.

The genes are TRBV28 and TRBJ1-2; the match to TRBD1 covers 7 bases. Germline V gene data show CDR1 as MDHEN and CDR2 as SYDVKM. There are 11 residues in the CDR3. Trimming at V came to 9 bases and at J to 8 bases, leaving 6 bases not matched to a gene. CDR3 in amino acids: CASNRGGGYTF. The CDR3 DNA reads TGTGCCAGTAACAGGGGCGGAGGCTACACCTTC.

This clone appeared once. The chain joins TRBV14 to TRBJ1-2; tentatively, D is TRBD1 (5 bases). The CDR3 is made up of 17 amino acids. V gave up 8 bases and J gave up 6 bases, with 28 bases separating them. CDR1 is SGHDN, CDR2 FVKESK, per germline. The CDR3 reads CASCLLLGRGGANGYTF. The CDR3 DNA reads TGTGCCAGCTGCCTCCTTCTGGGAAGGGGAGGGGCGAATGGCTACACCTTC.

The chain couples TRBV7-9 to TRBJ2-7; TRBD1 might be the D (5 bases). The CDR3 is 15 residues long. Germline CDR1 and CDR2: SEHNR and FQNEAQ (reference sequence). V was trimmed by 0 bases and J by 2 bases, leaving 11 bases between them. The CDR3 here is CASSLAAGQPYEQYF. As DNA, the CDR3 is TGTGCCAGCAGCTTAGCGGCAGGGCAACCCTACGAGCAGTACTTC.